The sequence of this T cell receptor beta chain was determined in a study of CD8+CD57+ T cells in acquired aplastic anemia. Study details: Read counts for CD4+ cells (from healthy donors) averaged approximately 10 million.

TCR beta VDJ combinations and CDR3 sequences were profiled from genomic DNA. In TCRdb, the reads were re-called with MiXCR into one record per CDR3 protein. The sample includes about 180,000 distinct CDR3 sequences, roughly half seen only once; the top ten take around 3%. The V and J ends lost 6 bases and 5 bases respectively, with 8 bases between them. This CDR3 is built from 13 residues. Germline values: CDR1 SNHLY, CDR2 FYNNEI. The clonotype comes from a human donor in good health. The rearrangement links TRBV2 to TRBJ1-6; D call uncertain. Material for sequencing was sorted CD4+, CD8+, or CD8+CD57+ T cells (not recorded which) from PBMCs. The DNA for the CDR3 is TGTGCCAGCAGAACTCGGAATAATTCACCCCTCCACTTT. Translated, it gives CASRTRNNSPLHF.